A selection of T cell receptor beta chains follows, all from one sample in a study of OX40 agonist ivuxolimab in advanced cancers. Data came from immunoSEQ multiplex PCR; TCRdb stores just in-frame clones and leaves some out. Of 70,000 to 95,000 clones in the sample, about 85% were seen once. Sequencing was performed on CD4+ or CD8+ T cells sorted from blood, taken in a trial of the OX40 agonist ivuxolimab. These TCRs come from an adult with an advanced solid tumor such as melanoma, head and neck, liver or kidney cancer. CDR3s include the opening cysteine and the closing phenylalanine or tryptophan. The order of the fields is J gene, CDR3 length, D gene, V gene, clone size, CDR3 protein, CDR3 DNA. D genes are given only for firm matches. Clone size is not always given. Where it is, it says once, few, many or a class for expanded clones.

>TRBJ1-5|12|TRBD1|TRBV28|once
CASTTGGSPQHF
TGTGCCAGCACCACAGGGGGCTCGCCCCAGCATTTT
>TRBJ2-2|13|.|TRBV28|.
CASILRRTGELFF
TGTGCCAGCATACTCCGTCGGACCGGGGAGCTGTTTTTT
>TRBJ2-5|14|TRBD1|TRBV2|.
CASSEGQGQETQYF
TGTGCCAGCAGTGAAGGACAGGGGCAAGAGACCCAGTACTTC
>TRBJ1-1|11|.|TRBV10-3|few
CAIRDSAEAFF
TGTGCCATCAGAGACAGTGCTGAAGCTTTCTTT
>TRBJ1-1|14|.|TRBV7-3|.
CASSFARIGTEAFF
TGTGCCAGCAGCTTCGCCCGAATTGGCACTGAAGCTTTCTTT
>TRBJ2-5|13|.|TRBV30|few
CAWSDVYQETQYF
TGTGCCTGGAGTGACGTTTACCAAGAGACCCAGTACTTC
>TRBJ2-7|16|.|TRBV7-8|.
CASSSRTLRRVYEQYF
TGTGCCAGCAGCTCTCGGACCTTAAGGAGGGTCTACGAGCAGTACTTC
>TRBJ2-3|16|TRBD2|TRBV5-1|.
CASSLGAGGPTDTQYF
TGCGCCAGCAGCTTGGGGGCGGGAGGGCCGACGGATACGCAGTATTTT
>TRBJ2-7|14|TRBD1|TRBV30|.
CAWSEGAIVYEQYF
TGTGCCTGGAGTGAGGGGGCGATAGTCTACGAGCAGTACTTC
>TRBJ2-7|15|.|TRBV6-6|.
CASSYSGAGSYEQYF
TGTGCCAGCAGTTACTCGGGAGCGGGCTCCTACGAGCAGTACTTC
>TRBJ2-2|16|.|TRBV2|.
CASSGRAEINTGELFF
TGTGCCAGCAGTGGGCGGGCTGAAATTAACACCGGGGAGCTGTTTTTT
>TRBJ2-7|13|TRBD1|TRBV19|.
CASSIGTAYEQYF
TGTGCCAGTAGTATCGGGACAGCCTACGAGCAGTACTTC
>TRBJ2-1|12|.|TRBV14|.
CASSFILNEQFF
TGTGCCAGCAGTTTCATCTTAAATGAGCAGTTCTTC
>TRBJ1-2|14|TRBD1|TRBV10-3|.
CAIRTDRDNYGYTF
TGTGCCATCAGAACTGACAGGGATAACTATGGCTACACCTTC
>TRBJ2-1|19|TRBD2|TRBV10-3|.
CAISEFSLSGRAPYNEQFF
TGTGCCATCAGTGAGTTTTCTCTTAGCGGGAGGGCCCCCTACAATGAGCAGTTCTTC
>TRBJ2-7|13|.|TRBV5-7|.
CASREVGPYEQYF
TGTGCCAGCCGAGAGGTGGGGCCCTACGAGCAGTACTTC
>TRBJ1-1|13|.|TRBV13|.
CASSALGGAEAFF
TGTGCCAGCAGCGCCTTGGGAGGCGCTGAAGCTTTCTTT
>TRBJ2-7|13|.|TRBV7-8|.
CASSLAGRVREYF
TGTGCCAGCAGCTTAGCGGGCAGGGTACGGGAGTACTTC
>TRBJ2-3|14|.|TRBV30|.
CAWSVGGVADTQYF
TGTGCCTGGAGTGTCGGGGGAGTAGCAGATACGCAGTATTTT
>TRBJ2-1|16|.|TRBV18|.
CASSLFDRDTDNEQFF
TGTGCCAGCTCACTCTTCGACCGAGATACCGACAATGAGCAGTTCTTC
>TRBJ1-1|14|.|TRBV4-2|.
CASSHGDLNTEAFF
TGTGCCAGCAGCCACGGGGACCTGAACACTGAAGCTTTCTTT
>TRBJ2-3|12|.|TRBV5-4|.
CASSPNTDTQYF
TGTGCCAGCAGCCCCAACACAGATACGCAGTATTTT
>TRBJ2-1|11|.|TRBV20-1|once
CSFPSNNEQFF
TGCAGTTTCCCCAGTAACAATGAGCAGTTCTTC
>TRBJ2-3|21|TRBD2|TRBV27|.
CASSLSGRLAGGPRVVDTQYF
TGTGCCAGCAGTTTAAGCGGCCGACTAGCGGGAGGGCCGAGGGTGGTAGATACGCAGTATTTT
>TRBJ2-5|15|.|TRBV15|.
CATSRDPGLAETQYF
TGTGCCACCAGCAGAGATCCCGGGTTAGCGGAGACCCAGTACTTC
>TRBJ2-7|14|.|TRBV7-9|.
CASSGYSRTYEQYF
TGTGCCAGCAGCGGGTACAGCAGAACCTACGAGCAGTACTTC
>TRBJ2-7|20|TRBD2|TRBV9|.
CASSSSAGTSGHPSSYEQYF
TGTGCCAGCAGCTCCTCCGCCGGGACTAGCGGGCATCCTAGCTCCTACGAGCAGTACTTC
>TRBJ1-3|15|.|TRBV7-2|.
CASSLAVLSGNTIYF
TGTGCCAGCAGCTTAGCCGTACTCTCTGGAAACACCATATATTTT
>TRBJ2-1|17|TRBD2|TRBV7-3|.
CASSLWPSGRLVNEQFF
TGTGCCAGCAGCTTATGGCCTAGCGGGAGACTAGTCAATGAGCAGTTCTTC
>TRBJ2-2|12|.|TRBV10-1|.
CATHSPTGELFF
TGCGCCACCCACAGCCCCACCGGGGAGCTGTTTTTT
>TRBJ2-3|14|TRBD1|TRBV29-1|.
CSVPTGTVLSAQYF
TGCAGCGTCCCCACCGGGACAGTTTTAAGCGCGCAGTATTTT
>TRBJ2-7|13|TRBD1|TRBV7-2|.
CASSLRRGRLEYF
TGTGCCAGCAGCTTACGCAGGGGGCGATTGGAGTACTTC
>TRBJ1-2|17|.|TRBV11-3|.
CASSVSTGREGDYGYTF
TGTGCCAGCAGCGTTAGCACTGGTAGGGAGGGGGACTATGGCTACACCTTC
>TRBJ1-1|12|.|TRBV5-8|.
CASSLWPAEAFF
TGTGCCAGCAGCTTGTGGCCCGCTGAAGCTTTCTTT
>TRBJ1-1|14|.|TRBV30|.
CAWSSWGLNTEAFF
TGTGCCTGGAGTTCGTGGGGCTTGAACACTGAAGCTTTCTTT
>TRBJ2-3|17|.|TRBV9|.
CASSVAAGLGSTDTQYF
TGTGCCAGCAGCGTAGCGGCGGGGTTGGGTAGCACAGATACGCAGTATTTT
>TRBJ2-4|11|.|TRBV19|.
CASSIGNIQYF
TGTGCCAGTAGTATCGGGAACATTCAGTACTTC